The rows below give T cell receptor beta chains drawn from one sample of a study of T cells after yellow fever vaccination. TCRdb reprocessed the 5' RACE reads with MiXCR, giving one entry per CDR3 protein. The sample lists 250,000 to 300,000 distinct CDR3 sequences; over 4.5% were seen once. The sample consisted of CD4+ T cells sorted from PBMCs, taken on the day of the yellow fever booster vaccination. The source is a man aged 18 to 29 who received the YFV17D yellow fever vaccine. The CDR3 runs from the conserved cysteine through the conserved F or W. Each record gives: CDR3 protein, D gene, V gene, clone size, J gene. D genes are given only for firm matches. Only part of the rows carry a size: once, few, many, or a class if the clone is expanded.

CASSYILAGGPYEQYF TRBD2 TRBV6-2/TRBV6-3 many TRBJ2-7
CASSLWVSNQPQHF NA TRBV7-8 few TRBJ1-5
CASSRAVNTEAFF NA TRBV5-1 few TRBJ1-1
CASSGIQKETQYF NA TRBV5-1 NA TRBJ2-5
CASTSGAGYTF NA TRBV6-5 NA TRBJ1-2
CASSQKGGGGEQYF NA TRBV4-3 few TRBJ2-7
CASSQDQGGYGYTF TRBD1 TRBV3-1 few TRBJ1-2
CASSQEAPGAEYF NA TRBV4-3 few TRBJ2-4
CASSPGQGAGANVLTF TRBD1 TRBV6-5 NA TRBJ2-6
CASSGRGPSTDTQFF NA TRBV9 NA TRBJ2-3
CASSLSETYGYTF NA TRBV3-1 NA TRBJ1-2
CASSLDLAAARFETQYF TRBD2 TRBV5-1 few TRBJ2-5
CASSPGTGGSRNQPQHF TRBD1 TRBV12-3/TRBV12-4 NA TRBJ1-5
CASGGTFSYEQYF NA TRBV2 many TRBJ2-7
CSAGDRGETEAFF TRBD1 TRBV29-1 few TRBJ1-1
CSAGGGYEQFF TRBD2 TRBV20-1 few TRBJ2-1
CASIAGGQGVAKNIQYF NA TRBV19 NA TRBJ2-4
CASSVGDRLGNTEAFF TRBD1 TRBV5-1 few TRBJ1-1
CASSYPGRVNEQFF NA TRBV6-5 NA TRBJ2-1
CASSQDSRVGYNEQFF NA TRBV4-2 few TRBJ2-1
CASIRGWGYGYTF NA TRBV12-3/TRBV12-4 NA TRBJ1-2
CASSLAGTEYNEQFF TRBD1 TRBV7-2 NA TRBJ2-1
CASSLIRSDTQYF NA TRBV6-5 few TRBJ2-3
CSAGTSQETQYF TRBD2 TRBV20-1 NA TRBJ2-5
CASSPGDPEAFF NA TRBV18 NA TRBJ1-1
CASSPSRSKGKETQYF NA TRBV18 many TRBJ2-5
CSATGAASFTEAFF NA TRBV20-1 many TRBJ1-1
CSAGTSPDTQYF NA TRBV20-1 NA TRBJ2-3
CASNPSGGNTDTQYF NA TRBV5-5 few TRBJ2-3
CASSPEPLGLARPDTQYF TRBD2 TRBV7-7 NA TRBJ2-3
CASSVGFPDTQYF NA TRBV6-4 NA TRBJ2-3
CASSGTWPNEQYF NA TRBV6-6 few TRBJ2-7
CASSLGVAGGLDEQFF TRBD2 TRBV27 many TRBJ2-1
CASSKGTSGETDTQYF NA TRBV21-1 few TRBJ2-3
CASSPGDSNQPQHF NA TRBV18 many TRBJ1-5
CASSVARSGMIPYGYTF NA TRBV5-1 NA TRBJ1-2
CASSRVAGASYNEQFF TRBD2 TRBV7-3 many TRBJ2-1
CSRKTSGGASEQFF TRBD2 TRBV20-1 few TRBJ2-1
CASSRRAGAISYEQYF NA TRBV6-5 NA TRBJ2-7
CASSAPGQGAYGELFF TRBD1 TRBV7-2 many TRBJ2-2
CAIREVPGLRPRELFF NA TRBV10-3 few TRBJ2-2
CASSQDGGEAFF NA TRBV4-3 few TRBJ1-1
CASSLDGPDTGELFF NA TRBV5-1 NA TRBJ2-2
CASSSQGGETQYF NA TRBV7-3 many TRBJ2-5
CASSYIAGVTDTQYF TRBD2 TRBV6-2/TRBV6-3 NA TRBJ2-3
CITPGQGTEKLFF TRBD1 TRBV20-1 few TRBJ1-4
CASSVDSGSGELFF NA TRBV9 NA TRBJ2-2
CASSFLQGGSEAFF TRBD1 TRBV5-4 NA TRBJ1-1
CASNRGHPTGELFF TRBD1 TRBV19 NA TRBJ2-2
CASSLNPRDSEQFF NA TRBV7-3 few TRBJ2-1
CAWSVGGAPLHF NA TRBV30 few TRBJ1-6
CASRFGRGNYGYTF NA TRBV12-3/TRBV12-4 few TRBJ1-2
CASSPDLGTWDGYTF NA TRBV4-3 many TRBJ1-2
CASSQDPAPDYGYTF NA TRBV4-1 many TRBJ1-2
CASSQAQVDYGYTF NA TRBV4-1 NA TRBJ1-2
CASSPDRATEAFF TRBD1 TRBV6-1 many TRBJ1-1
CASSHGGLAGGHEQFF TRBD2 TRBV4-2 few TRBJ2-1
CASSSGDSNTGELFF NA TRBV5-1 NA TRBJ2-2
CASSRTGKWGEKLFF TRBD1 TRBV12-3/TRBV12-4 few TRBJ1-4